This TCR beta chain was sequenced for a study of spatial heterogeneity in lung cancer. Overall study context: Alpha-chain sequences were consistently detected less often than beta-chain sequences.

All TCR cDNA molecules were individually tagged with a unique molecular identifier. TCRdb itself ran the 5' RACE reads through MiXCR, one entry per CDR3 protein. The data contain tens of thousands of distinct CDR3 sequences, under 8% of them seen just once; the ten biggest clones take up over 25%. This clonotype was seen only a few times. As to time point: sample taken at primary tumor resection. Donors were some 72 untreated early-stage non-small cell lung cancer patients. The CDR3 totals 13 residues. The V end lost 3 bases, the J end lost 4 bases, and 8 bases lay between the germline ends. Germline CDR1 is LNHDA and CDR2 is SQIVND (reference sequence).

The sample here was PBMCs, taken at surgery. The chain carries TRBV19 and TRBJ2-3; possible D gene TRBD1, 6 bases. The TCR sequence derives from a female donor with early-stage non-small cell lung cancer. As DNA, the CDR3 is TGTGCCAGTAGTATTCCAGGGGCAGATACGCAGTATTTT. It is translated as CASSIPGADTQYF.